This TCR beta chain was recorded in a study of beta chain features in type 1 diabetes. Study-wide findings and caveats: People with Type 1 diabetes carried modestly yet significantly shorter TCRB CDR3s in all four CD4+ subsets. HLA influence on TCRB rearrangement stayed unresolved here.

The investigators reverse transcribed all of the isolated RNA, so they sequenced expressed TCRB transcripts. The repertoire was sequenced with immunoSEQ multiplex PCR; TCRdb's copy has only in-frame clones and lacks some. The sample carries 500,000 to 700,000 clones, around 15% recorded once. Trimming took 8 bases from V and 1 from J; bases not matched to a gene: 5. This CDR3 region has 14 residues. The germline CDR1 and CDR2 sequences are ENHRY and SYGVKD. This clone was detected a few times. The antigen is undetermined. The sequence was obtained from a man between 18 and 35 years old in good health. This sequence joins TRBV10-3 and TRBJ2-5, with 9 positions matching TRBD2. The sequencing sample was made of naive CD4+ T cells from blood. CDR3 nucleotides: TGTGCCATCTCCTTGACTAGCGGCCAAGAGACCCAGTACTTC. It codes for CAISLTSGQETQYF.